Below are 31 T cell receptor beta chains sequenced from a single sample in a study of shared clonotypes between healthy human individuals (dated by TCRdb to 2020 to 2021). The library was made by the immunoSEQ multiplex PCR assay. The table was pulled from immuneACCESS by TCRdb, which kept in-frame rearrangements only. Such tables lose some clones; where checked, under half of the loss comes from unresolved V genes, and the rest has no known cause. For this sample the table gives hundreds of thousands of clones, of which around 97% were detected only once. About 0.06% of the sample is held by the ten biggest clonotypes. The sample taken for sequencing was naive CD4+ T cells sorted from blood. The cell subset or site label on this specimen signifies: CD45RA+ positively selected. The receptors were sampled from a woman in her 30s in good health.

The chain recombines TRBV15 with TRBJ2-7; TRBD1 is a possible D gene (5 bases). This CDR3 spans 16 amino acids. The germline V gene has CDR1 LNHNV and CDR2 YYDKDF (reference sequence). Trimming cost V 1 base and J 0 bases, with 13 bases left between them. In DNA, the CDR3 is TGTGCCACCAGCAGAGGAAGGGGCAGTAGCTCCTACGAGCAGTACTTC. Protein product: CATSRGRGSSSYEQYF.

The gene calls are TRBV7-9 and TRBJ2-5, with 16 bases that match TRBD2. Germline lookup yields CDR1 SEHNR and CDR2 FQNEAQ (reference sequence). The length of the CDR3 is 17 residues. V was clipped by 7 bases and J by 4 bases; unmatched bases: 9. Here the CDR3 reads CASNAGLAGGPGETQYF. Here the CDR3 DNA reads TGTGCCAGCAACGCGGGACTAGCGGGAGGGCCGGGAGAGACCCAGTACTTC.

CDR3 DNA sequence: TGTGCCTCCAAGGGGGCAGCATATCAGCCCCAGCATTTT. This translates into CASKGAAYQPQHF. The chain carries TRBV2 and TRBJ1-5; 7 bases line up with TRBD1. With 11 bases clipped from V and 5 bases from J, the junction kept 9 bases outside the gene matches. CDR3 length equals 13 residues. The germline V gene has CDR1 SNHLY and CDR2 FYNNEI.

This chain connects TRBV27 to TRBJ1-1; TRBD1 is a possible D gene (5 bases). The germline CDR1 and CDR2 sequences are MNHEY and SMNVEV (reference sequence). Trimming cost V 3 bases and J 3 bases, with 11 bases left between them. The CDR3 extends over 14 amino acids. This CDR3 is CASSFRPGDTEAFF. The CDR3 bases are TGTGCCAGCAGTTTTAGGCCGGGGGACACTGAAGCTTTCTTT.

V and J are TRBV4-1 and TRBJ2-7, with TRBD2 matching over 9 bases. This CDR3 has 17 residues. With 3 bases clipped from V and 0 bases from J, the junction kept 9 bases outside the gene matches. The germline CDR1 and CDR2 sequences are MGHRA and YSYEKL. The CDR3: CASSQTIRTSVSYEQYF. CDR3 bases: TGCGCCAGCAGCCAGACAATTAGGACTAGCGTCTCCTACGAGCAGTACTTC.

This clone was recorded once. J is TRBJ2-7 and V is TRBV2; D unclear. In germline, CDR1 is SNHLY, CDR2 FYNNEI. With 5 bases removed from V and 2 bases from J, the gap between germline ends came to 7 bases. The CDR3 has 12 amino acids. The CDR3 coding sequence is TGTGCCAGCAGTCCCGCAACCTACGAGCAGTACTTC. It is translated as CASSPATYEQYF.

The V gene is TRBV7-9, the J gene TRBJ2-1; D ambiguous. CDR3 length: 15 amino acids. Per germline, CDR1 SEHNR and CDR2 FQNEAQ (reference sequence). Between the trimmed V and J ends, which lost 4 bases and 0 bases, there was a span of 10 bases. The CDR3 DNA reads as TGTGCCAGCAGCTCCCTAGTGAGCTCCTACAATGAGCAGTTCTTC. It translates to CASSSLVSSYNEQFF. Complete variable domain (other parts from reference TRBV7-9 and TRBJ2-1): DTGVSQNPRHKITKRGQNVTFRCDPISEHNRLYWYRQTLGQGPEFLTYFQNEAQLEKSRLLSDRFSAERPKGSFSTLEIQRTEQGDSAMYLCASSSLVSSYNEQFFGPGTRLTVL.

J is TRBJ2-1 and V is TRBV19; D possibly uses TRBD1 or TRBD2 (6 bases each). The CDR3 totals 18 residues. Trimming stripped 6 bases from V and 2 bases from J, with 23 bases between. Germline loops: CDR1 LNHDA, CDR2 SQIVND (reference sequence). The CDR3 coding sequence is TGTGCCAGTAGCAATCCGGGGGCAGGGGCACTCGCCTACAATGAGCAGTTCTTC. This gives the protein CASSNPGAGALAYNEQFF.

The chain combines TRBV2 with TRBJ2-7; 9 bases are a match to TRBD2. Germline-derived CDR1 and CDR2 are SNHLY and FYNNEI. After removal of 6 bases from V and 2 bases from J, the junction contained 11 bases not matched to a gene. This CDR3 has 16 residues. In DNA, the CDR3 is TGTGCCAGCAGCAAATCCTCGGGACTAGCAGCCTACGAGCAGTACTTC. This translates into CASSKSSGLAAYEQYF.

The rearrangement uses TRBV6-5 and TRBJ2-7, with TRBD1 identical over 9 bases. V was pared by 5 bases and J by 6 bases, with 8 bases of the junction left unmatched. The CDR3 extends over 14 amino acids. Germline V gene sequence: CDR1 MNHEY, CDR2 SVGAGI. The CDR3 DNA reads as TGTGCCAGCAGTACCGGGACAGGGTTTAGCGAGCAGTACTTC. Encoded protein: CASSTGTGFSEQYF.

V is TRBV28 and J is TRBJ2-7; 11 bases fit TRBD1. CDR1 MDHEN and CDR2 SYDVKM come from the germline V gene. There are 15 residues in the CDR3. The junction had 5 bases not matched to a gene; V was cut back by 6 bases and J by 1 base. The CDR3 reads CASRTGQGGSYEQYF. As DNA, the CDR3 is TGTGCCAGCAGAACGGGACAGGGGGGATCCTACGAGCAGTACTTC.

V and J are TRBV5-8 and TRBJ1-2; 8 nucleotides align to TRBD1. Germline lookup yields CDR1 SGHTS and CDR2 YDEGEE. The CDR3 extends over 15 amino acids. Germline trimming cut 3 bases from V and 4 bases from J; bases unmatched to any gene: 8. CDR3: CASSWSTGGGYGYTF. CDR3 DNA sequence: TGTGCCAGCAGCTGGAGTACAGGGGGAGGCTATGGCTACACCTTC. Combining the CDR3 with reference TRBV5-8 and TRBJ1-2 gives the whole variable domain EAGVTQSPTHLIKTRGQQATLRCSPISGHTSVYWYQQALGLGLQFLLWYDEGEERNRGNFPPRFSGRQFPNYSSELNVNALELEDSALYLCASSWSTGGGYGYTFGSGTRLTVV.

The chain carries TRBV2 and TRBJ2-3, with TRBD2 identical over 11 bases. Losses at the gene ends were 6 bases for V and 7 bases for J; bases not matched to a gene: 6. Looked up from germline, CDR1 is SNHLY and CDR2 is FYNNEI. The CDR3 runs 14 residues. The CDR3 protein is CASREGLAAHTQYF. The DNA of the CDR3 is TGTGCCAGCAGGGAGGGACTAGCGGCCCATACGCAGTATTTT.

The chain couples TRBV18 to TRBJ2-1; the D gene is possibly TRBD2 (5 bases). V was trimmed by 0 bases and J by 10 bases, leaving 16 bases between them. CDR1 KGHSH and CDR2 LQKENI come from the germline V gene. This CDR3 has 15 residues. The DNA for the CDR3 is TGTGCCAGCTCACCACCGCCTAGGACTGGCCACGAGCAGTTCTTC. It yields the protein CASSPPPRTGHEQFF.

The chain links TRBV5-1 to TRBJ2-2, with D hard to call. Trimming shortened V by 1 base and J by 6 bases, and 1 base separated the two germline ends. This CDR3 region has 11 residues. Per germline, CDR1 SGHRS and CDR2 YFSETQ. This chain's CDR3 is CASSLPGELFF. For the CDR3, the DNA is TGCGCCAGCAGCTTGCCCGGGGAGCTGTTTTTT.

The chain recombines TRBV7-2 with TRBJ2-3; TRBD2 aligns across 7 bases. With 3 bases clipped from V and 8 bases from J, the junction kept 11 bases outside the gene matches. Per germline, CDR1 SGHTA and CDR2 FQGNSA. CDR3 length: 15 residues. Here the CDR3 reads CASSLEGGSLATQYF. The CDR3 nucleotides are TGTGCCAGCAGCTTGGAGGGAGGGTCTCTTGCTACGCAGTATTTT.

The chain carries TRBV28 and TRBJ2-2, with D maybe TRBD2 (6 bases). The length of the CDR3 is 15 residues. Germline-derived CDR1 and CDR2 are MDHEN and SYDVKM. V was clipped by 7 bases and J by 5 bases, with 17 bases between them. The CDR3 sequence: CASKYSRGDTGELFF. CDR3 DNA: TGTGCCAGCAAGTACAGTCGCGGGGATACCGGGGAGCTGTTTTTT.

The chain employs TRBV9 and TRBJ2-1; maybe TRBD2 (6 bases). Germline CDR1 is SGDLS and CDR2 is YYNGEE. The CDR3 is made up of 14 amino acids. Trimming cost V 4 bases and J 4 bases, with 12 bases left between them. The CDR3 bases are TGTGCCAGCAGCCCGGGACTTTTATACAATGAGCAGTTCTTC. Translating it yields CASSPGLLYNEQFF.

This sequence joins TRBV27 and TRBJ2-5; D gene ambiguous. Germline lookup yields CDR1 MNHEY and CDR2 SMNVEV (reference sequence). V dropped 4 bases and J dropped 5 bases, with 2 bases sitting between them. CDR3 length: 10 residues. The chain's CDR3 is CASSSETQYF. The CDR3, as DNA: TGTGCCAGCAGTTCGGAGACCCAGTACTTC.

The chain uses TRBV5-1 and TRBJ2-3; 7 bases are a match to TRBD2. Trimming cost V 5 bases and J 2 bases; bases outside gene matches: 11. This CDR3 region has 16 residues. Germline loops: CDR1 SGHRS, CDR2 YFSETQ. This CDR3 is CASRPGASGHTDTQYF. The CDR3 DNA sequence: TGCGCCAGCAGACCTGGGGCTAGCGGCCACACAGATACGCAGTATTTT.

The J gene is TRBJ2-7, the V gene TRBV30; D remains ambiguous. The CDR3 runs to 12 residues. CDR1 GTSNPN and CDR2 SVGIG come from the germline V gene (reference sequence). The V end lost 1 base, the J end lost 5 bases, and 9 bases lay between the germline ends. The CDR3 DNA is TGTGCCTGGAGTGGAGGTTTTCACGAGCAGTACTTC. It specifies CAWSGGFHEQYF.

The gene calls are TRBV5-4 and TRBJ2-3, with 13 bases that match TRBD2. The CDR3 has 16 amino acids. The trim removed 4 bases at V and 1 base at J, leaving 3 bases unmatched. Germline V CDR1 and CDR2: SGHNT, YYREEE (reference sequence). CDR3 sequence (DNA): TGTGCCAGCAGCCCGGGACTAGCGGGGCGCACAGATACGCAGTATTTT. This encodes CASSPGLAGRTDTQYF.

The V call is TRBV28, the J call TRBJ1-3, with TRBD1 as a possible D gene (5 bases). CDR1 and CDR2 from the germline V gene are MDHEN and SYDVKM. This CDR3 contains 17 residues. The V end was cut by 7 bases, the J end by 0 bases, with 19 bases between. CDR3 protein: CASTHKTGLYSGNTIYF. CDR3 coding DNA: TGTGCCAGCACTCATAAAACGGGACTCTACTCTGGAAACACCATATATTTT.

The chain has TRBV18 and TRBJ1-2; possibly TRBD1 for D (6 bases). V was clipped by 3 bases and J by 6 bases, with 20 bases between them. CDR1 and CDR2 from the germline V gene are KGHSH and LQKENI. The CDR3 runs to 16 residues. The CDR3 nucleotides read TGTGCCAGCTCACCCCAAAAGCAACAGGGTTTCGATGGCTACACCTTC. The encoded protein is CASSPQKQQGFDGYTF.

For this clone: It is likely a read error, because the conserved phenylalanine at the end of the CDR3 is missing. No DNA is shown, since the ends of the CDR3 on it are uncertain; the CDR3 is the one TCRdb lists. The chain has TRBV20-1 and TRBJ1-1. The CDR3 is 8 amino acids in total, end residues counted. Looked up from germline, CDR1 is DFQATT and CDR2 is SNEGSKA (reference sequence). CDR3 loop: CSAVPGPR.

This clone showed up just once. V usage is TRBV5-1 and J usage is TRBJ1-4; 7 bases are shared with TRBD1. Losses at the gene ends were 4 bases for V and 6 bases for J; bases not matched to a gene: 6. CDR3 size: 14 residues. CDR1 is SGHRS, CDR2 YFSETQ, per germline. For the CDR3, the DNA is TGCGCCAGCAGCCTCGGGACAGCCGATGAAAAACTGTTTTTT. Translating gives CASSLGTADEKLFF.

This clone was found a few times. This sequence joins TRBV11-2 and TRBJ1-1, with 8 nucleotides matching TRBD1. Germline lookup yields CDR1 SGHAT and CDR2 FQNNGV. The CDR3 runs to 14 residues. Trimming removed 6 bases from V and 10 bases from J; junction bases left unmatched: 13. The CDR3 spells CASRSDRAAGLAFF. The CDR3, as DNA: TGTGCCAGCAGATCGGACAGGGCTGCGGGGCTAGCTTTCTTT.

This sequence joins TRBV13 and TRBJ2-7; TRBD1 matches at 8 bases. Trimming took 6 bases from V and 2 from J; bases not matched to a gene: 3. The CDR3 loop spans 13 amino acids. CDR1 and CDR2 from the germline V gene are PRHDT and FYEKMQ (reference sequence). The CDR3: CASRLTGAYEQYF. The DNA of the CDR3 is TGTGCCAGCAGACTGACAGGGGCCTACGAGCAGTACTTC.

The rearrangement joins TRBV5-6 to TRBJ2-7; TRBD1 agrees at 8 bases. There are 16 residues in the CDR3. Germline V gene data show CDR1 as SGHDT and CDR2 as YYEEEE. Germline trimming cut 4 bases from V and 0 bases from J; bases unmatched to any gene: 9. This chain's CDR3 is CASSQQGAPLSYEQYF. The CDR3, as DNA: TGTGCCAGCAGCCAGCAGGGGGCCCCTCTCTCCTACGAGCAGTACTTC.

V is TRBV7-3 and J is TRBJ1-1, with a possible D match to TRBD1 (5 bases). CDR1 is SGHTA, CDR2 FQGTGA, per germline. The CDR3 runs 18 residues. V lost 4 bases and J 0 bases, leaving 21 bases between the germline ends. CDR3 sequence reads: CASSSTRGPGDMNTEAFF. For the CDR3, the DNA is TGTGCCAGCAGCTCTACCCGTGGACCGGGGGATATGAACACTGAAGCTTTCTTT. Variable domain in full (rest from reference TRBV7-3 and TRBJ1-1): GAGVSQTPSNKVTEKGKYVELRCDPISGHTALYWYRQSLGQGPEFLIYFQGTGAADDSGLPNDRFFAVRPEGSVSTLKIQRTERGDSAVYLCASSSTRGPGDMNTEAFFGQGTRLTVV.

The rearrangement links TRBV11-3 to TRBJ1-1, with 7 bases fitting TRBD1. Germline V gives CDR1 SGHNT, CDR2 YENEEA. The length of the CDR3 is 13 residues. The V and J ends lost 5 bases and 10 bases, in that order; junction bases with no gene match: 10. As DNA, the CDR3 is TGTGCCAGCAGCCGAGGTACAGGGGATCTAGCTTTCTTT. Amino acid sequence: CASSRGTGDLAFF.